This T cell receptor (beta chain) stems from a study of blood T cell repertoires in COVID-19 (dated by TCRdb to the early 2020s). General notes on the study: Samples covering the acute and convalescent phases of COVID-19 were provided by collaborators in the United States, Italy and Spain. The repertoires were released in a freely available public database meant as a resource for research on the immune response to SARS-CoV-2. Sample metadata almost always included a de-identified subject ID, COVID-19 status, age in years and sex. Subjects who had been exposed to COVID-19, were actively infected with it, or had recovered from it provided the deeply sampled blood TCRbeta repertoires that made up the dataset. Where HLA class I and class II types were available, the types were taken from metadata supplied by the sample provider, not from assay-based typing. The prospective study material was composed of cDNA or gDNA derived from T cells, B-cell-depleted T cells, or PBMCs. Samples came from the ongoing ImmuneRACE study (first 160 participants) plus 1,254 subjects from 6 global collaborators.

One collaborating source in Seattle enrolled patients while the patients were actively infected and followed the patients over time throughout the course of disease. Each collaborating institution followed its own protocols to collect whole blood in K2EDTA tubes. For TCRbeta analysis, collaborator samples were shipped as frozen whole blood, as isolated PBMCs, or as DNA extracted from either sample type. General study outcomes and caveats: How much clinical and demographic metadata was included differed by source and by participant, and the metadata was provided uncurated.

TCRbeta CDR3 regions were amplified from genomic DNA using the immunoSEQ Assay, a bias-controlled multiplex PCR. Per the original workflow: Within the assay, amplification of reference gene primers was used to estimate how many nucleated cells each sample contained. Sequence reads were collapsed and filtered to measure the absolute abundance of every unique TCRbeta CDR3 rearrangement. For each sample, productive Simpson clonality was calculated by taking the square root of Simpson's diversity index across productive rearrangements. TCRdb provides this immuneACCESS table in a form limited to in-frame rearrangements. Some clones are lacking; in checked studies, under half of them reflect an unresolved V gene, and why the rest are absent is not known. From that table come the V and J calls and clone size; the DNA was used to work out D and trimming. In this sample the table shows about 200,000 clones, 88% of which occur a single time. The ten largest clonotypes hold about 18% of the sample.

The CDR3 holds 16 amino acids from the cysteine to the phenylalanine. Only the CDR3 DNA stays, 48 bases, in frame from base 1. Compared with germline, V lacks 5 bases and J lacks 6 bases; bases without a gene match: 9. The germline V gene (reference sequence) specifies MNHNY as CDR1 and SVGAGI as CDR2. This clone was seen a single time. No antigen is known for it. No clone much larger than this one lies a single base away; base qualities are absent. This TCR came from a man aged 45 to 65 with COVID-19, enrolled during active disease. The rearranged segments are TRBV6-6 and TRBJ2-1; TRBD2 matches 11 bases in the middle. Specimen: peripheral blood. The CDR3 protein: CASSRAQLAGVNEQFF. The DNA sequence follows: TGTGCCAGCAGTAGGGCCCAACTAGCGGGAGTCAATGAGCAGTTCTTC.